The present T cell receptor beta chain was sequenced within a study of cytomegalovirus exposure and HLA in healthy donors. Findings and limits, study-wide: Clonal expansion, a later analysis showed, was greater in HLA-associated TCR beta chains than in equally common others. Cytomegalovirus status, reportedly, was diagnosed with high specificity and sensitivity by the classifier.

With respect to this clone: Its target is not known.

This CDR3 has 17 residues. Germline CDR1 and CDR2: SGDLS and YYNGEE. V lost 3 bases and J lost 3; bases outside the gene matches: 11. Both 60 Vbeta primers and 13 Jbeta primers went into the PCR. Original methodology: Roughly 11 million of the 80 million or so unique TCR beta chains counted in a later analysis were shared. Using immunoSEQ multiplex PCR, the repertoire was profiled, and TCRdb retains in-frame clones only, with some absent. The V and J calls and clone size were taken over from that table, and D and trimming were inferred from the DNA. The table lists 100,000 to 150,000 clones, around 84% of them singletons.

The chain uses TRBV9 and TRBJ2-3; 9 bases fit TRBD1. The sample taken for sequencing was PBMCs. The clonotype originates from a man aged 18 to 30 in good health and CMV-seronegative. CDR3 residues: CASSDSTGGPATDTQYF. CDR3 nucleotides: TGTGCCAGCAGCGATAGTACAGGGGGCCCTGCTACAGATACGCAGTATTTT.